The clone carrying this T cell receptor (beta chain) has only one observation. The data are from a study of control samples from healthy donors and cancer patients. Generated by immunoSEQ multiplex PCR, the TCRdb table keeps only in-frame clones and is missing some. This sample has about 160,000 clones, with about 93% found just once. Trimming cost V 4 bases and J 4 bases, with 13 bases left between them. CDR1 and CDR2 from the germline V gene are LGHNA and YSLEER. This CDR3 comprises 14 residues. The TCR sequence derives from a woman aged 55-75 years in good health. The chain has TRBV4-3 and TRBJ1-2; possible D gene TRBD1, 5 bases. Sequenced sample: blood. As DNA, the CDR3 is TGCGCCAGCAGCCCAGAAGACAGAGGCTATGGCTACACCTTC. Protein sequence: CASSPEDRGYGYTF.